The text below deals with one T cell receptor (beta chain). Its antigen remains unidentified. Each CD8 memory set brought CD45RO+ cells together with CCR7-negative CD45RA+ TemRA cells. The sample belongs to a study of shared clonotypes between healthy human individuals. Study-level points and caveats: Only blood underwent sampling, and tissue repertoires likely differ. Naive subsets typically showed greater estimated richness than memory subsets. Non-shared clonotypes were found to have lower generation probabilities than the clonotypes that were shared by all four of the sorted-subset donors.

Here immunoSEQ multiplex PCR was the method, and the copy in TCRdb shows in-frame clones only, minus some. This table holds some 690,000 clones, about 90% found once. Germline loops: CDR1 SGHNT, CDR2 YYREEE (reference sequence). Losses at the gene ends were 4 bases for V and 11 bases for J; bases not matched to a gene: 7. The CDR3 is 13 amino acids. The chain links TRBV5-4 to TRBJ1-1, with 11 bases aligning to TRBD1. The source is a man aged 18 to 30 in good health. Some clones in this sample may be carry-over from other donors' samples. The sequenced sample was memory CD8+ T cells from PBMCs. Sample subset: CD45RO+ cells pooled with CCR7-negative TemRA cells. Written as DNA, the CDR3 is TGTGCCAGCAGCCAAACGGACAGGGGGCCGGCTTTCTTT. Translating it yields CASSQTDRGPAFF.